This TCR beta chain was identified during a study of OX40 agonist ivuxolimab in advanced cancers. General study points: Partial responders dosed at 0.1-3.0 mg/kg displayed clonal expansion ranking among the lowest.

Sequencing used immunoSEQ multiplex PCR; TCRdb keeps in-frame clones, though not all of them. The sample lists around 80,000 clones, approximately 86% occurring once. Germline assignment: CDR1 SGHAT and CDR2 FQNNGV. There are 16 residues in the CDR3. Unmatched junction bases numbered 6, after V lost 5 bases and J lost 2 bases. Notes on this clone: Its antigen is not identified.

Samples were taken at baseline and on day 1 of cycles 4 and 7. The chain joins TRBV11-2 to TRBJ2-5; 12 bases agree with TRBD1. The input for sequencing was CD4+ or CD8+ T cells sorted from blood, taken in a trial of the OX40 agonist ivuxolimab. This receptor was obtained from an adult with an advanced solid tumor such as melanoma, head and neck, liver or kidney cancer. This CDR3 is CASSRRDRGRQETQYF. The CDR3 DNA follows: TGTGCCAGCAGCCGCCGGGACAGGGGGCGTCAAGAGACCCAGTACTTC.